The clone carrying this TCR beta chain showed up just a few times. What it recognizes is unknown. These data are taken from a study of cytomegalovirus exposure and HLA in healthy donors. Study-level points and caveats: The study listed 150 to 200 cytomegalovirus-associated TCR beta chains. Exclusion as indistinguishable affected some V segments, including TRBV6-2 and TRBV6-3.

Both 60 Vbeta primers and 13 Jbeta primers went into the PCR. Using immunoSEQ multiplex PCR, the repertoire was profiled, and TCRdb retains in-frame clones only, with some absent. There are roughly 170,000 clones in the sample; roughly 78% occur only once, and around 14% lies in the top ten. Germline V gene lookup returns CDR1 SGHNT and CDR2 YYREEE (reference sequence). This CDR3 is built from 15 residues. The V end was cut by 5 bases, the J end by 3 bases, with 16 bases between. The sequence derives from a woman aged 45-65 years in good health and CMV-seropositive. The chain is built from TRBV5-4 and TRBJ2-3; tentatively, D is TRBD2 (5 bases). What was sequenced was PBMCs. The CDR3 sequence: CASRLRLRETDTQYF. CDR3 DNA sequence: TGTGCCAGCAGATTGAGGCTGAGGGAAACAGATACGCAGTATTTT. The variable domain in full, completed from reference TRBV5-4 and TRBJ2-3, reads ETGVTQSPTHLIKTRGQQVTLRCSSQSGHNTVSWYQQALGQGPQFIFQYYREEENGRGNFPPRFSGLQFPNYSSELNVNALELDDSALYLCASRLRLRETDTQYFGPGTRLTVL.